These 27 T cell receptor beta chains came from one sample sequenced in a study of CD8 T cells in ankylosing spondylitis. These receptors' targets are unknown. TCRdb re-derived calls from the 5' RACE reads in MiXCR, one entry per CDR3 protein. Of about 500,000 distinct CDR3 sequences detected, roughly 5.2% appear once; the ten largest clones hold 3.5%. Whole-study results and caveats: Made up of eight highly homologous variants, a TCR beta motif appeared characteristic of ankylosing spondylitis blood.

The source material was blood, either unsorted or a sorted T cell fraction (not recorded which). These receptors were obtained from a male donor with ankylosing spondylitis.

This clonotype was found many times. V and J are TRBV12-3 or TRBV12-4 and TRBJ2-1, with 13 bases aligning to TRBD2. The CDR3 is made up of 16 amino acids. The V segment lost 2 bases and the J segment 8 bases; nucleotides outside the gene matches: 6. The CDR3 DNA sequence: TGTGCCAGCAGTTTACACACTAGCGGGAGGGCCCATGAGCAGTTCTTC. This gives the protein CASSLHTSGRAHEQFF.

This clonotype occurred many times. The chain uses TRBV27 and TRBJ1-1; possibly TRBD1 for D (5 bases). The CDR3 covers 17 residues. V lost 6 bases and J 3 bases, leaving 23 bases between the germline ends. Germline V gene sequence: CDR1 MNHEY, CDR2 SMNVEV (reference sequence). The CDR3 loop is CASRRLPRDVEYTEAFF. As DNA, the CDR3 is TGTGCCAGCAGACGACTGCCCCGGGACGTGGAATACACTGAAGCTTTCTTT.

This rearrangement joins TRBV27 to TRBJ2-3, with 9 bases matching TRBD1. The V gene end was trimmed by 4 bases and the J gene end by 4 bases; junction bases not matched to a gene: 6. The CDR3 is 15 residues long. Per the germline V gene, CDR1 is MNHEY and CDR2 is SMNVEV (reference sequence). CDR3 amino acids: CASSYGTGPPDTQYF. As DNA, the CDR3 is TGTGCCAGCAGTTATGGGACAGGGCCCCCAGATACGCAGTATTTT.

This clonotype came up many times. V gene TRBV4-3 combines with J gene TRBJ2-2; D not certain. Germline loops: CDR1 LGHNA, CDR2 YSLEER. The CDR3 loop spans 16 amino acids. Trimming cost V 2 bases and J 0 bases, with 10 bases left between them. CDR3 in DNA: TGCGCCAGCAGCCAATTCGCGCCGGCGAACACCGGGGAGCTGTTTTTT. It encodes CASSQFAPANTGELFF.

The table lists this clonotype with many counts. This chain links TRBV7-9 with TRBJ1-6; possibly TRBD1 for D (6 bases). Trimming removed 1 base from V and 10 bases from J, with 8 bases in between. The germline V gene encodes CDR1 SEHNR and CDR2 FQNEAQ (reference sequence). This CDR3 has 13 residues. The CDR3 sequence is CASSLEGESPLHF. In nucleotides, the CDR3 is TGTGCCAGCAGCTTAGAGGGGGAATCACCCCTCCACTTT. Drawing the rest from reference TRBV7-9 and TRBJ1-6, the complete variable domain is DTGVSQNPRHKITKRGQNVTFRCDPISEHNRLYWYRQTLGQGPEFLTYFQNEAQLEKSRLLSDRFSAERPKGSFSTLEIQRTEQGDSAMYLCASSLEGESPLHFGNGTRLTVT.

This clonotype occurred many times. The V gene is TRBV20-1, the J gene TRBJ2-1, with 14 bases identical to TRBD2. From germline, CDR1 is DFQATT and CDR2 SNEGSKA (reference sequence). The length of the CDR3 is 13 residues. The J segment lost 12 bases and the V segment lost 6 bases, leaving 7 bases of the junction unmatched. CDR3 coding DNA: TGCAGTGCGGGGACTAGCGGGAGCCTTCGGCAGTTCTTC. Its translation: CSAGTSGSLRQFF.

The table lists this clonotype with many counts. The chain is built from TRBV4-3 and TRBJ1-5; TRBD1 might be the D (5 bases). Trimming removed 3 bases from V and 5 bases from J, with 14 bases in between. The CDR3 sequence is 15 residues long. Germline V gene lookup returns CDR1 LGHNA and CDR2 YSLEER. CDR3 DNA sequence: TGCGCCAGCAGCCAGGATCGGACAAGGTATCAGCCCCAGCATTTT. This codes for CASSQDRTRYQPQHF.

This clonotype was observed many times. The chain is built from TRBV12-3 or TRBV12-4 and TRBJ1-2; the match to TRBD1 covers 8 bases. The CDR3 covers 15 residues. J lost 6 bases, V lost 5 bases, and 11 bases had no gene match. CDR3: CASSRQGAARDGYTF. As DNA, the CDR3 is TGTGCCAGCAGTCGTCAGGGGGCGGCTCGGGATGGCTACACCTTC.

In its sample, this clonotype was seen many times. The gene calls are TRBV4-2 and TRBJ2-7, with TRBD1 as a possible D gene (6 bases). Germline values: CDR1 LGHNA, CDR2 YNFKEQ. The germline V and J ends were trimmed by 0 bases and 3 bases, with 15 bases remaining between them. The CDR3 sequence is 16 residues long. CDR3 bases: TGTGCCAGCAGCCAAGATGTGGGGGCATCCGTCTACGAGCAGTACTTC. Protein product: CASSQDVGASVYEQYF.

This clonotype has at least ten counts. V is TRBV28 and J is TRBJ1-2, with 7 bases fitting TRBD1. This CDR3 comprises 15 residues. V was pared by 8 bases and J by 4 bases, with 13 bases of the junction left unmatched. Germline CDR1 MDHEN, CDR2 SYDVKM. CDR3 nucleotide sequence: TGTGCCAGCGCTAAGGGACAGTTGGGGTCCTATGGCTACACCTTC. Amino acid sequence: CASAKGQLGSYGYTF.

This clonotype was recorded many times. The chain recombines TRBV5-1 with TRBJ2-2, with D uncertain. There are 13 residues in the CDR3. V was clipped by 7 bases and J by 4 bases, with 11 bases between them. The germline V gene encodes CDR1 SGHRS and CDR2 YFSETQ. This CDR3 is CASYPGGTGELFF. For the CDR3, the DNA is TGCGCCAGCTACCCTGGCGGCACCGGGGAGCTGTTTTTT.

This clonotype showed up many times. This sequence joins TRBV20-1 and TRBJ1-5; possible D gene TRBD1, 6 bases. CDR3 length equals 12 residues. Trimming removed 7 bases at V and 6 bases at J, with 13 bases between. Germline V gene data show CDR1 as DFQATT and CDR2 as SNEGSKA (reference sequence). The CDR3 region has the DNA TGCAGTGGAGCAGGAGGGGGTCAGCCCCAGCATTTT. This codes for CSGAGGGQPQHF.

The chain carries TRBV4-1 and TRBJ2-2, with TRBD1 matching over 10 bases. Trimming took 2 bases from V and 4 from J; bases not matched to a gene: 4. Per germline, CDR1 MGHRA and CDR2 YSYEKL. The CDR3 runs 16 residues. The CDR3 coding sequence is TGCGCCAGCAGCCAAAGGGGACAGGGGCCCACCGGGGAGCTGTTTTTT. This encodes CASSQRGQGPTGELFF.

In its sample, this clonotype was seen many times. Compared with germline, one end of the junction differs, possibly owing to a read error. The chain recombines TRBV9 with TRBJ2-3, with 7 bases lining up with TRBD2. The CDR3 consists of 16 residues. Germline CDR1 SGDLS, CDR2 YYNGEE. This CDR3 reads CASSSLAASGPETQYF. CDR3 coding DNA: TGTGCCAGCAGCTCCCTAGCGGCTAGCGGACCAGAGACGCAGTATTTT. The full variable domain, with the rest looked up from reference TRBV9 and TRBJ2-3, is DSGVTQTPKHLITATGQRVTLRCSPRSGDLSVYWYQQSLDQGLQFLIQYYNGEERAKGNILERFSAQQFPDLHSELNLSSLELGDSALYFCASSSLAASGPETQYFGPGTRLTVL.

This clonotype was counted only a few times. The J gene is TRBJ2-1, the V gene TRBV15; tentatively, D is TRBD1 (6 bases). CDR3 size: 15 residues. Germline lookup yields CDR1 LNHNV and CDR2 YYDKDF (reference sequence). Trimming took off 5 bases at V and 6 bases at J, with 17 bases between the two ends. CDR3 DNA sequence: TGTGCCACCAGCCGAAATAACAGGGTCAGCAATGAGCAGTTCTTC. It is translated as CATSRNNRVSNEQFF.

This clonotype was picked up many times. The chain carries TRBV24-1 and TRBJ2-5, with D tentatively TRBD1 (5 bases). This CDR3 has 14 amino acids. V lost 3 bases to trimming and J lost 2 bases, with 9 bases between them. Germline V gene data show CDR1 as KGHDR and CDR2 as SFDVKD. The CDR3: CATSDTGDQETQYF. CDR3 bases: TGTGCCACCAGTGATACAGGAGATCAAGAGACCCAGTACTTC.

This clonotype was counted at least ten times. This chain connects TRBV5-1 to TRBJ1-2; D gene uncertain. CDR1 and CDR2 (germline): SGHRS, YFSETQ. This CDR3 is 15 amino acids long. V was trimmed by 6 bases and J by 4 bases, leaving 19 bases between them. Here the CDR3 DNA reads TGCGCCAGCAAAGCTTCCGACGGTCAGATCTATGGCTACACCTTC. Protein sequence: CASKASDGQIYGYTF.

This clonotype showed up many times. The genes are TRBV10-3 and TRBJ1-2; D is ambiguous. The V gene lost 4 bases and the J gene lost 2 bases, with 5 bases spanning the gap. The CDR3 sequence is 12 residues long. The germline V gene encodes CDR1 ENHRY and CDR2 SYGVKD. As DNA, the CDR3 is TGTGCCATCAGTGTAGAGAACTATGGCTACACCTTC. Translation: CAISVENYGYTF.

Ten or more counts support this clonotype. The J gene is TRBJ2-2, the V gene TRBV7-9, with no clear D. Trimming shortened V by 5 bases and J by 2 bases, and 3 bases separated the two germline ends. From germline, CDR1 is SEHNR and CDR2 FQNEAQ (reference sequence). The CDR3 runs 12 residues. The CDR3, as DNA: TGTGCCAGCAGCCCCAACACCGGGGAGCTGTTTTTT. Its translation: CASSPNTGELFF.

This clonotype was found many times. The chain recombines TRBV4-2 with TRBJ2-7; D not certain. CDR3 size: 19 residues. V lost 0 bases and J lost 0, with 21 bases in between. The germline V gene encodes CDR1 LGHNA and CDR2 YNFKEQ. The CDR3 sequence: CASSQEDLWRLPGSYEQYF. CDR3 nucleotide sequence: TGTGCCAGCAGCCAAGAAGATTTGTGGCGACTGCCGGGCTCCTACGAGCAGTACTTC.

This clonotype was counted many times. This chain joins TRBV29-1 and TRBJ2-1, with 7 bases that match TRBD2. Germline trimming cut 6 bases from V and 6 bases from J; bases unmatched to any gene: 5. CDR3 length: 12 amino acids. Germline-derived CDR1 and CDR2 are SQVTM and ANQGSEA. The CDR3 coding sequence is TGCAGCGTAGACAGCGGGACCAATGAGCAGTTCTTC. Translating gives CSVDSGTNEQFF.

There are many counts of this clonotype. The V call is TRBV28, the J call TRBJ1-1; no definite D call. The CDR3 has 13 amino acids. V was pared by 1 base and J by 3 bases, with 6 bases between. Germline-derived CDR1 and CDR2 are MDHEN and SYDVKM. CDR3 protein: CASSLSQDTEAFF. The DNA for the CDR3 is TGTGCCAGCAGTTTATCCCAGGACACTGAAGCTTTCTTT. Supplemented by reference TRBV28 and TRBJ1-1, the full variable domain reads DVKVTQSSRYLVKRTGEKVFLECVQDMDHENMFWYRQDPGLGLRLIYFSYDVKMKEKGDIPEGYSVSREKKERFSLILESASTNQTSMYLCASSLSQDTEAFFGQGTRLTVV.

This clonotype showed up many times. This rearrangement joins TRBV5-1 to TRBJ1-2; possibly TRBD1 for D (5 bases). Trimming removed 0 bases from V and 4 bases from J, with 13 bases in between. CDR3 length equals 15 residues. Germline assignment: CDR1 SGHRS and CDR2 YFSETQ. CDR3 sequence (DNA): TGCGCCAGCAGCTTGGCTTCCGGGGCGCTCTATGGCTACACCTTC. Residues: CASSLASGALYGYTF. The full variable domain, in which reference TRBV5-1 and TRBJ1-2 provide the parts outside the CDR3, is KAGVTQTPRYLIKTRGQQVTLSCSPISGHRSVSWYQQTPGQGLQFLFEYFSETQRNKGNFPGRFSGRQFSNSRSEMNVSTLELGDSALYLCASSLASGALYGYTFGSGTRLTVV.

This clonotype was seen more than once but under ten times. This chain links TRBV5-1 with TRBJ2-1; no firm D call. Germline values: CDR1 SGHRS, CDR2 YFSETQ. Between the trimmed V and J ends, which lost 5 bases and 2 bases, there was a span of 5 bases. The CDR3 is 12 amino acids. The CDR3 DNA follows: TGCGCCAGCAGTACTGCCTACAATGAGCAGTTCTTC. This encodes CASSTAYNEQFF.

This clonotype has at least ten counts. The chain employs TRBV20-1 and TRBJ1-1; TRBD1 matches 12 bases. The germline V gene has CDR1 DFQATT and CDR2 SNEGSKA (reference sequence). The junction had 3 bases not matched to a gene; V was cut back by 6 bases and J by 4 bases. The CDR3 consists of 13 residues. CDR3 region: CSAGDRGPTEAFF. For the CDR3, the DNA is TGCAGTGCCGGGGACAGGGGGCCCACTGAAGCTTTCTTT.

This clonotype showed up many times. CDR3 nucleotide sequence: TGCGCCAGCAGCTTGGGGGGCCTAAATAGCTACGAGCAGTACTTC. Translating gives CASSLGGLNSYEQYF. The V gene is TRBV5-1, the J gene TRBJ2-7; possibly TRBD1 for D (5 bases). Germline CDR1 SGHRS, CDR2 YFSETQ. The CDR3 consists of 15 residues. Trimming took off 0 bases at V and 3 bases at J, with 13 bases between the two ends.

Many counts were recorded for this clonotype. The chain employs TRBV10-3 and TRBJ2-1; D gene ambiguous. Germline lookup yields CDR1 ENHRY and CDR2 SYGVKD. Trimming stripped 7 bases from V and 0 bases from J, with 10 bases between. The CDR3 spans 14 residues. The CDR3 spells CAIIVSRSYNEQFF. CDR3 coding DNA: TGTGCCATCATAGTTTCCCGCTCCTACAATGAGCAGTTCTTC.